Listed below are T cell receptor beta chains from one sample, sequenced in a study of shared clonotypes between healthy human individuals. Sequencing used immunoSEQ multiplex PCR; TCRdb keeps in-frame clones, though not all of them. The table includes some 2 million clones, about 95% detected once. Sequencing was done on a sample of naive CD8+ T cells sorted from blood. All receptors come from a man aged 18 to 30 in good health. Each CDR3 is given with its conserved first and last residue. The D gene is left open where the match is weak. The size field is filled for only some rows; it gives once, few, many or a size class.

d_gene,abundance,j_gene,v_gene,CDR3aa,CDR3nt
-,-,TRBJ1-1,TRBV27,CASSFSGGYTEAFF,TGTGCCAGCAGTTTTTCCGGGGGATATACTGAAGCTTTCTTT
-,-,TRBJ2-7,TRBV7-6,CASSPEGGYEQYF,TGTGCCAGCAGCCCGGAGGGGGGCTACGAGCAGTACTTC
-,-,TRBJ1-1,TRBV10-3,CATYRGTEAFF,TGTGCCACCTACCGGGGCACTGAAGCTTTCTTT
-,-,TRBJ1-4,TRBV7-9,CASSLVTGFNEKLFF,TGTGCCAGCAGCTTAGTTACCGGGTTTAATGAAAAACTGTTTTTT
-,-,TRBJ2-5,TRBV10-2,CASSESSGVETQYF,TGCGCCAGCAGTGAGTCTTCAGGTGTGGAGACCCAGTACTTC
TRBD2,-,TRBJ2-7,TRBV4-1,CASSPTWASGRYEQYF,TGCGCCAGCAGCCCAACGTGGGCTAGCGGACGCTACGAGCAGTACTTC
TRBD1,-,TRBJ2-7,TRBV27,CASGVGTGAYEQYF,TGTGCCAGCGGGGTGGGGACAGGGGCCTACGAGCAGTACTTC
-,-,TRBJ1-1,TRBV5-1,CASSLESWALNTEAFF,TGCGCCAGCAGCTTGGAGAGTTGGGCACTGAACACTGAAGCTTTCTTT
-,-,TRBJ2-7,TRBV10-3,CAISDELRAYEQYF,TGTGCCATCAGTGATGAGTTAAGGGCCTACGAGCAGTACTTC
TRBD1,few,TRBJ1-6,TRBV19,CASSSTGLYNSPLHF,TGTGCCAGTAGTTCGACAGGGCTCTATAATTCACCCCTCCACTTT
TRBD1,-,TRBJ1-5,TRBV7-8,CASSLRSGQGADQPQHF,TGTGCCAGCAGCTTACGAAGCGGACAGGGGGCGGATCAGCCCCAGCATTTT
-,-,TRBJ1-6,TRBV19,CASSIEDSDNSPLHF,TGTGCCAGTAGTATAGAAGACAGCGATAATTCACCCCTCCACTTT
-,-,TRBJ2-7,TRBV30,CAWGPLGYSHEQYF,TGTGCCTGGGGACCTCTCGGGTATTCCCACGAGCAGTACTTC
-,-,TRBJ2-1,TRBV7-3,CASSLTEGYEQFF,TGTGCCAGCAGCTTAACGGAGGGTTATGAGCAGTTCTTC
-,-,TRBJ2-3,TRBV5-6,CASSETPFDRASTDTQYF,TGTGCCAGCAGCGAAACCCCGTTCGACCGGGCTAGCACAGATACGCAGTATTTT
-,-,TRBJ2-1,TRBV7-2,CASSLATIYNEQFF,TGTGCCAGCAGCTTAGCAACGATCTACAATGAGCAGTTCTTC
-,-,TRBJ2-7,TRBV9,CASSVDGLDEQYF,TGTGCCAGCAGCGTAGACGGCTTGGACGAGCAGTACTTC
TRBD1,-,TRBJ1-6,TRBV4-1,CASSQDGDRGPDSPLHF,TGCGCCAGCAGCCAAGATGGGGACAGAGGGCCAGATTCACCCCTCCACTTT
TRBD2,-,TRBJ2-2,TRBV7-9,CASFKREGHSTGELFF,TGTGCCAGCTTTAAGCGGGAGGGCCATAGCACCGGGGAGCTGTTTTTT
TRBD1,-,TRBJ2-7,TRBV27,CASSDRGLSYEQYF,TGTGCCAGCAGTGACAGGGGCCTCTCCTACGAGCAGTACTTC
-,-,TRBJ2-7,TRBV29-1,CSVAKGWGSGARGNYEQYF,TGCAGCGTTGCGAAGGGGTGGGGTAGCGGTGCTAGGGGAAACTACGAGCAGTACTTC
-,once,TRBJ2-7,TRBV27,CASSPPDLPYEQYF,TGTGCCAGCAGTCCCCCCGACCTGCCCTACGAGCAGTACTTC
-,-,TRBJ2-7,TRBV19,CASLAPESYEQYF,TGTGCCAGCCTCGCCCCTGAAAGTTACGAGCAGTACTTC
TRBD1,once,TRBJ1-2,TRBV6-5,CASSPGQLDGYTF,TGTGCCAGCAGCCCGGGACAGTTAGATGGCTACACCTTC